What follows is one T cell receptor (beta chain) and its context. The CDR3 length is 15 residues. Between the trimmed V and J ends, which lost 0 bases and 1 base, there was a span of 8 bases. Per germline, CDR1 SGHRS and CDR2 YFSETQ. The entry originates in a study of T cell changes during pregnancy in multiple sclerosis. Repertoires were generated with immunoSEQ multiplex PCR, while TCRdb's copy carries only in-frame clones and drops some. The repertoire includes more than 35,000 clones, about 92% of them detected once, and around 0.78% sits in the top ten. J is TRBJ1-5 and V is TRBV5-1, with D perhaps matching TRBD1 (5 bases). This receptor was identified in a female donor with multiple sclerosis, enrolled in a pregnancy study. Sequencing used CD4+ T cells from peripheral blood mononuclear cells, obtained in the third trimester of pregnancy. The CDR3 here is CASSLGGGSNQPQHF. For the CDR3, the DNA is TGCGCCAGCAGCTTGGGGGGGGGAAGCAATCAGCCCCAGCATTTT.